This T cell receptor (beta chain) was recorded in a study of shared clonotypes between healthy human individuals. Across the study: Each donor contributed plates that comprised three CD4 naive, three CD4 memory, two CD8 naive and one CD8 memory.

The CDR3 spans 15 residues. V was shortened by 6 bases and J by 2 bases, with 16 bases between the two germline ends. CDR1 is SNHLY, CDR2 FYNNEI, per germline. Study outcomes and limitations: Non-shared clonotypes displayed generation probabilities falling below those of clonotypes present in all four donors.

Remarks on this clone: Its antigen is not known.

The assay was run at deep level. Some clones are missing from TCRdb's copy, which holds only in-frame ones; the method was immunoSEQ multiplex PCR. In the table there are about 1.5 million clones, 95% to 99% of which are singletons. Sequencing was carried out using naive CD4+ T cells sorted from blood. Noted subset: CD45RA+ positively selected. This chain connects TRBV2 to TRBJ2-5; a weak D match, TRBD1 (5 bases). The TCR comes from a man aged 25 to 45 in good health. CDR3 in amino acids: CASRMRTGGQETQYF. The CDR3 bases are TGTGCCAGCAGAATGAGAACAGGTGGGCAAGAGACCCAGTACTTC.